The 29 T cell receptor beta chains below were found in one sample sequenced in a study of blood T cell repertoires in COVID-19. The method was immunoSEQ multiplex PCR; TCRdb's version includes in-frame clones alone and lacks a portion of them. The sample has fewer than 70,000 clones; 80% to 90% are singletons. The specimen was peripheral blood. All receptors derive from a woman between 65 and 79 years old with active COVID-19.

Worth noting for this clone: The same CDR3 can be traced to other DNA sequences in this sample. The V gene is TRBV3-1 (or the pseudogene TRBV3-2), the J gene TRBJ1-1; D is possibly TRBD1 (5 bases). With 0 bases removed from V and 4 bases from J, the gap between germline ends came to 9 bases. The length of the CDR3 is 14 residues. CDR1 and CDR2 from the germline V gene are LGHDT and YNNKEL (reference sequence). CDR3 in DNA: TGTGCCAGCAGCCAAGATGGGGGAGGCACTGAAGCTTTCTTT. This gives the protein CASSQDGGGTEAFF.

V gene TRBV5-6 combines with J gene TRBJ2-5; 13 bases map to TRBD2. CDR1 and CDR2 from the germline V gene are SGHDT and YYEEEE. This CDR3 region has 16 residues. V was pared by 0 bases and J by 4 bases, with 3 bases of the junction left unmatched. The CDR3 coding sequence is TGTGCCAGCAGCTTGGGACTAGCGGGAGGACGAGAGACCCAGTACTTC. This translates into CASSLGLAGGRETQYF.

For this clone: Sequence at one end of the junction differs from germline and may be a read error. The V and J genes are TRBV28 and TRBJ2-3; a weak D match, TRBD2 (7 bases). The CDR3 length is 17 residues. Germline-derived CDR1 and CDR2 are MDHEN and SYDVKM. The CDR3 spells CATSWGQRGGDTDTQYF. The CDR3 DNA sequence: TGTGCCACCAGTTGGGGCCAAAGGGGGGGGGACACAGATACGCAGTATTTT.

In this sample, this clone turned up once. This rearrangement joins TRBV28 to TRBJ2-1, with 10 bases aligning to TRBD1. In germline, CDR1 is MDHEN, CDR2 SYDVKM. The CDR3 length is 16 residues. J lost 6 bases, V lost 1 base, and 6 bases had no gene match. For the CDR3, the DNA is TGTGCCAGCAGTTTATCGACAGGGGGCGCGGTCAATGAGCAGTTCTTC. It is translated as CASSLSTGGAVNEQFF.

The rearrangement links TRBV3-1 (or the pseudogene TRBV3-2) to TRBJ2-7; 7 positions match TRBD1. After removal of 0 bases from V and 2 bases from J, the junction contained 7 bases not matched to a gene. CDR1 and CDR2 (germline): LGHDT, YNNKEL (reference sequence). This CDR3 is built from 16 residues. This chain's CDR3 is CASSQEVTDRAYEQYF. CDR3 DNA sequence: TGTGCCAGCAGCCAAGAGGTGACAGACAGGGCCTACGAGCAGTACTTC.

The J gene is TRBJ1-1, the V gene TRBV30, with TRBD1 as a possible D gene (5 bases). CDR3 length: 14 amino acids. Looked up from germline, CDR1 is GTSNPN and CDR2 is SVGIG (reference sequence). Trimming shortened V by 4 bases and J by 0 bases, and 12 bases separated the two germline ends. CDR3 nucleotides: TGTGCCTGGAATCAGGGCAGCCTGAACACTGAAGCTTTCTTT. Its protein is CAWNQGSLNTEAFF.

V gene TRBV12-3 or TRBV12-4 combines with J gene TRBJ2-3; D uncertain. V was clipped by 3 bases and J by 6 bases, with 10 bases between them. The CDR3 has 13 residues. As DNA, the CDR3 is TGTGCCAGCAGTTTTAACAGAAAGGATACGCAGTATTTT. Amino acids: CASSFNRKDTQYF.

DNA for the CDR3: TGTGCCAGCAGCTCCGGCGGAGTATCCTTCGCAGATACGCAGTATTTT. Its translation: CASSSGGVSFADTQYF. V gene TRBV7-8 combines with J gene TRBJ2-3; D is undetermined. Trimming left V 4 bases short and J 4 bases short, with 18 bases between. There are 16 residues in the CDR3. The germline gives CDR1 SGHVS, CDR2 FQNEAQ. The whole variable domain, remainder taken from reference TRBV7-8 and TRBJ2-3, is GAGVSQSPRYKVAKRGQDVALRCDPISGHVSLFWYQQALGQGPEFLTYFQNEAQLDKSGLPSDRFFAERPEGSVSTLKIQRTQQEDSAVYLCASSSGGVSFADTQYFGPGTRLTVL.

The chain couples TRBV4-2 to TRBJ2-3; TRBD2 matches at 13 bases. The CDR3 covers 18 residues. From germline, CDR1 is LGHNA and CDR2 YNFKEQ. V shed 4 bases, J shed 1 base, and the junction held 8 bases outside the gene matches. CDR3 nucleotides: TGTGCCAGCAGCCCCGGGACTAGCGGGGAAAAAGGCACAGATACGCAGTATTTT. Its protein product is CASSPGTSGEKGTDTQYF.

The V gene is TRBV30, the J gene TRBJ2-2; 8 bases align to TRBD1. Germline loops: CDR1 GTSNPN, CDR2 SVGIG (reference sequence). J gave up 7 bases and V 3 bases, and 4 bases lay outside the gene matches. The CDR3 runs to 13 residues. The CDR3 nucleotides read TGTGCCTGGAGCACAGGGGGAGGCGGGGAGCTGTTTTTT. As protein: CAWSTGGGGELFF.

The V call is TRBV4-2, the J call TRBJ2-1; 8 nucleotides line up with TRBD1. The ends lost 1 base at V and 7 bases at J; junction bases unmatched: 6. Germline assignment: CDR1 LGHNA and CDR2 YNFKEQ. The CDR3 is 15 residues long. CDR3 sequence (DNA): TGTGCCAGCAGCCAAGGTACAGGGGGGAAAAATGAGCAGTTCTTC. It is translated as CASSQGTGGKNEQFF.

This chain uses TRBV7-9 with TRBJ1-1, with 10 positions matching TRBD1. The germline CDR1 and CDR2 sequences are SEHNR and FQNEAQ (reference sequence). With 8 bases clipped from V and 1 base from J, the junction kept 4 bases outside the gene matches. The CDR3 loop spans 14 amino acids. The CDR3 spells CASRTGGPNTEAFF. The CDR3 region has the DNA TGTGCCAGCCGGACAGGGGGTCCGAACACTGAAGCTTTCTTT.

V gene TRBV28 combines with J gene TRBJ1-2; a weak D match, TRBD1 (6 bases). CDR1 is MDHEN and CDR2 is SYDVKM in the germline V gene. The CDR3 has 14 residues. Trimming took off 2 bases at V and 4 bases at J, with 11 bases between the two ends. CDR3: CASSLEGGAYGYTF. The CDR3 DNA reads as TGTGCCAGCAGTTTAGAAGGGGGGGCCTATGGCTACACCTTC.

The chain uses TRBV5-1 and TRBJ1-3, with D unclear. Germline V gene lookup returns CDR1 SGHRS and CDR2 YFSETQ. The CDR3 is made up of 14 amino acids. V was pared by 9 bases and J by 6 bases, with 19 bases between. The DNA for the CDR3 is TGCGCCACCCGGGAGGGCAGTTCTTCAAACACCATATATTTT. Translated: CATREGSSSNTIYF.

This rearrangement joins TRBV10-1 to TRBJ2-2, with a weak D call TRBD2 (5 bases). The V gene lost 7 bases and the J gene lost 7 bases, with 13 bases spanning the gap. This CDR3 region has 13 residues. Germline assignment: CDR1 WNHNN and CDR2 SYGVQD (reference sequence). The CDR3 region has the DNA TGCGCCAGCAAACCCGGGGAGATCGGGGAGCTGTTTTTT. This sequence encodes CASKPGEIGELFF.

The chain links TRBV4-1 to TRBJ2-4; 7 bases agree with TRBD2. The CDR3 has 14 residues. Germline trimming cut 6 bases from V and 8 bases from J; bases unmatched to any gene: 10. Germline lookup yields CDR1 MGHRA and CDR2 YSYEKL. The CDR3 DNA is TGCGCCAGCAGACCAACCGGGACTAAGGACATTCAGTACTTC. It codes for CASRPTGTKDIQYF.

The V and J genes are TRBV4-1 and TRBJ2-1; TRBD2 matches at 9 bases. J was trimmed by 8 bases and V by 4 bases; bases with no gene match: 9. This CDR3 is built from 15 residues. Per germline, CDR1 MGHRA and CDR2 YSYEKL. In DNA, the CDR3 is TGCGCCAGCAGCCTCCTAGCGGGGTGGGGGGATGAGCAGTTCTTC. Its translation: CASSLLAGWGDEQFF.

V is TRBV27 and J is TRBJ1-3; 8 bases are a match to TRBD1. CDR3 length equals 15 residues. Germline V CDR1 and CDR2: MNHEY, SMNVEV (reference sequence). The ends lost 6 bases at V and 4 bases at J; junction bases unmatched: 8. The CDR3 spells CASSSFAGGGNTIYF. The CDR3 coding sequence is TGTGCCAGCAGCTCCTTCGCAGGGGGCGGAAACACCATATATTTT.

The chain employs TRBV28 and TRBJ2-3; tentatively, D is TRBD2 (5 bases). This CDR3 is 14 amino acids long. Germline V lookup: CDR1 MDHEN, CDR2 SYDVKM. Trimming took off 8 bases at V and 2 bases at J, with 14 bases between the two ends. The CDR3 sequence is CASGQRKLTDTQYF. In DNA, the CDR3 is TGTGCCAGCGGCCAGCGGAAGCTCACAGATACGCAGTATTTT.

The CDR3: CASSDRQGAYEQYF. CDR3 DNA sequence: TGTGCCAGCAGTGACAGACAGGGTGCCTACGAGCAGTACTTC. The chain employs TRBV27 and TRBJ2-7, with 7 bases matching TRBD1. This CDR3 is 14 amino acids long. V lost 5 bases and J lost 2; bases outside the gene matches: 6. The V gene's germline CDR1 is MNHEY and CDR2 SMNVEV (reference sequence).

The V and J genes are TRBV14 and TRBJ2-5; D uncertain. The CDR3 sequence is 13 residues long. V was pared by 2 bases and J by 2 bases, with 6 bases between. Germline CDR1 and CDR2: SGHDN and FVKESK. The CDR3 region is CASSQSLQETQYF. CDR3 DNA: TGTGCCAGCAGCCAATCTCTGCAAGAGACCCAGTACTTC.

J is TRBJ2-4 and V is TRBV18; D call uncertain. V was trimmed by 2 bases and J by 5 bases, leaving 10 bases between them. The CDR3 runs to 14 residues. The germline V gene has CDR1 KGHSH and CDR2 LQKENI. CDR3 sequence (DNA): TGTGCCAGCTCACCATCAGGTTTGGAAAACATTCAGTACTTC. This gives the protein CASSPSGLENIQYF.

V gene TRBV28 combines with J gene TRBJ2-7; 8 bases agree with TRBD2. Germline-derived CDR1 and CDR2 are MDHEN and SYDVKM. The CDR3 extends over 16 amino acids. V shed 1 base, J shed 1 base, and the junction held 6 bases outside the gene matches. CDR3 loop: CASSLLGGGRSYEQYF. The CDR3 DNA is TGTGCCAGCAGTTTATTGGGTGGCGGGAGGTCCTACGAGCAGTACTTC.

The V and J genes are TRBV4-2 and TRBJ1-1; TRBD1 agrees at 8 bases. In germline, CDR1 is LGHNA, CDR2 YNFKEQ. J was trimmed by 4 bases and V by 1 base; bases with no gene match: 2. The CDR3 totals 14 residues. The CDR3 DNA sequence: TGTGCCAGCAGCCAAGGACAGGGGAGCACTGAAGCTTTCTTT. This encodes CASSQGQGSTEAFF.

The chain combines TRBV6-6 with TRBJ1-6; D is perhaps TRBD1 (5 bases). The CDR3 sequence is 14 residues long. The germline CDR1 and CDR2 sequences are MNHNY and SVGAGI (reference sequence). Trimming took off 7 bases at V and 7 bases at J, with 14 bases between the two ends. The CDR3 sequence: CASTLQGVNSPLHF. The CDR3 coding sequence is TGTGCCAGCACCCTCCAGGGTGTCAATTCACCCCTCCACTTT.

As concerns this clone: The junction and the germline gene differ at one end; a read error may be behind it. The chain links TRBV30 to TRBJ2-7, with 7 bases fitting TRBD1. The CDR3 loop spans 14 amino acids. Germline lookup yields CDR1 GTSNPN and CDR2 SVGIG (reference sequence). The CDR3 nucleotides read TGTGCCTGGAGTGTACATGAGGGACAGCAACCTGCAAACTTC. This codes for CAWSVHEGQQPANF.

The J gene is TRBJ2-5, the V gene TRBV24-1; 9 positions agree with TRBD2. Germline V gives CDR1 KGHDR, CDR2 SFDVKD. V trimming: 3 bases; J trimming: 5 bases; junction bases outside the gene matches: 9. The CDR3 has 16 amino acids. The CDR3 protein is CATSDTGGRALETQYF. In DNA, the CDR3 is TGTGCCACCAGTGATACTGGCGGGAGGGCCTTGGAGACCCAGTACTTC.

As concerns this clone: A read error may account for a junction end that differs from germline. V gene TRBV2 combines with J gene TRBJ2-5; D ambiguous. The germline gives CDR1 SNHLY, CDR2 FYNNEI. The CDR3 is 14 amino acids. The CDR3 DNA sequence: TGTGCCAGCAGTGAAGGGCATAACCACGAGACCCAGTACTTC. Protein: CASSEGHNHETQYF. The complete variable domain, with remaining parts taken from reference TRBV2 and TRBJ2-5, reads EPEVTQTPSHQVTQMGQEVILRCVPISNHLYFYWYRQILGQKVEFLVSFYNNEISEKSEIFDDQFSVERPDGSNFTLKIRSTKLEDSAMYFCASSEGHNHETQYFGPGTRLLVL.

The chain recombines TRBV13 with TRBJ2-7, with TRBD1 matching over 8 bases. The V gene's germline CDR1 is PRHDT and CDR2 FYEKMQ (reference sequence). J was trimmed by 5 bases and V by 4 bases; bases with no gene match: 7. The CDR3 has 14 amino acids. CDR3 bases: TGTGCCAGCAGCTCCGAGACAGGGGCGGACGAGCAGTACTTC. As protein: CASSSETGADEQYF.